The 13 T cell receptor beta chains given below trace back to one sample, sequenced in a study of T-cell reconstitution after alpha-beta-depleted transplantation in children. Unique molecular identifiers were incorporated into the prepared TCRbeta library. TCRdb re-called the PCR reads with MiXCR, one entry per CDR3 protein. Of about 240,000 distinct CDR3 sequences listed, roughly 23% are singletons. The specimen comprised PBMCs, sampled before TCRalphabeta/CD19-depleted stem cell transplant. The receptor set was obtained from a girl aged 2-9 years with Fanconi anemia, due to receive a stem cell transplant.

This clonotype was found a few times. The gene calls are TRBV7-2 and TRBJ2-2, with 9 bases matching TRBD2. CDR1 and CDR2 (germline): SGHTA, FQGNSA. The ends lost 1 base at V and 7 bases at J; junction bases unmatched: 4. The CDR3 covers 15 residues. CDR3 protein: CASSLDGTSSGELFF. The DNA for the CDR3 is TGTGCCAGCAGCTTAGATGGGACTAGCAGCGGGGAGCTGTTTTTT.

This clonotype was seen ten or more times. The genes are TRBV20-1 and TRBJ2-3; tentative D call: TRBD1 (8 bases). Trimming stripped 5 bases from V and 3 bases from J, with 12 bases between. The germline gives CDR1 DFQATT, CDR2 SNEGSKA (reference sequence). The CDR3 is 13 residues long. The CDR3 DNA follows: TGCAGTGCTGAACAGGGGGGGACAGATACGCAGTATTTT. Its protein is CSAEQGGTDTQYF.

Points on this clonotype: Given a much more abundant clone one base away, this may be a read error. This chain connects TRBV20-1 to TRBJ2-2, with 10 nucleotides matching TRBD2. The CDR3 length is 17 residues. Germline values: CDR1 DFQATT, CDR2 SNEGSKA (reference sequence). The CDR3 here is CCASPLAGGYRAGELFF. The DNA for the CDR3 is TGCTGTGCTAGTCCATTAGCGGGAGGCTATCGCGCCGGGGAGCTGTTTTTT.

This clonotype was counted only a few times. The chain couples TRBV13 to TRBJ2-3; TRBD2 agrees at 8 bases. There are 16 residues in the CDR3. CDR1 and CDR2 (germline): PRHDT, FYEKMQ (reference sequence). Trimming at V came to 1 base and at J to 5 bases, leaving 8 bases not matched to a gene. The CDR3 nucleotides read TGTGCCAGCAGCTTAGCGGGGGGGATGGAGGAAGATACGCAGTATTTT. This translates into CASSLAGGMEEDTQYF.

This clonotype was detected many times. The rearrangement links TRBV6-5 to TRBJ1-1; TRBD1 is a possible D gene (5 bases). The CDR3 covers 12 residues. Germline CDR1 reads MNHEY; CDR2 reads SVGAGI. V was cut by 6 bases and J by 8 bases, with 13 bases left in between. The CDR3 DNA is TGTGCCAGCAGACTCCTGAGGGGCGAAGCTTTCTTT. This sequence encodes CASRLLRGEAFF.

This clonotype was counted ten times or more. This chain connects TRBV20-1 to TRBJ2-7, with TRBD1 identical over 7 bases. This CDR3 has 14 amino acids. From germline, CDR1 is DFQATT and CDR2 SNEGSKA (reference sequence). V lost 6 bases to trimming and J lost 6 bases; unmatched junction nucleotides: 14. This CDR3 reads CSAPPPRGLSEQYF. CDR3 sequence (DNA): TGCAGTGCCCCACCCCCGAGGGGGCTCTCCGAGCAGTACTTC.

Of note for this clonotype: This may come from a read error, since a much larger clone is one base off. V and J are TRBV11-2 and TRBJ2-3; 10 positions match TRBD2. J gave up 5 bases and V 4 bases, and 6 bases lay outside the gene matches. The germline gives CDR1 SGHAT, CDR2 FQNNGV. The CDR3 runs 15 residues. DNA of the CDR3: TGTGCCAGCAGCTCCCAACTAGCGGGGAGAGATACGCAGTATTTT. Its translation is CASSSQLAGRDTQYF.

This clonotype was seen ten or more times. The chain joins TRBV5-5 to TRBJ2-3; a possible D gene is TRBD2 (5 bases). CDR1 and CDR2 (germline): SGHKS, YYEKEE (reference sequence). V dropped 0 bases and J dropped 2 bases, with 10 bases sitting between them. This CDR3 spans 15 amino acids. The CDR3 DNA sequence: TGTGCCAGCAGCTTGGTAGCGCCTGCCACAGATACGCAGTATTTT. It yields the protein CASSLVAPATDTQYF.

In its sample, this clonotype was seen a few times. The gene calls are TRBV28 and TRBJ2-7; D possibly corresponds to TRBD2 (7 bases). Trimming pared 3 bases from V and 3 bases from J, leaving 15 bases between. Germline CDR1 and CDR2: MDHEN and SYDVKM. This CDR3 has 15 amino acids. The CDR3 DNA reads as TGTGCCAGCAGTTTGGAGGGGGGGCCGGACTACGAGCAGTACTTC. Its protein product is CASSLEGGPDYEQYF.

This clonotype was counted ten times or more. The gene calls are TRBV20-1 and TRBJ2-7; D is undetermined. The CDR3 is 12 amino acids. Deletions cut 1 base from V and 3 bases from J, with 7 bases between. Germline V gene data show CDR1 as DFQATT and CDR2 as SNEGSKA (reference sequence). This CDR3 reads CSARGRGYEQYF. The DNA of the CDR3 is TGCAGTGCTAGAGGACGTGGCTACGAGCAGTACTTC.

The CDR3 region has the DNA TGTGCCAGCAGTTATTACCTTCCGGGACTAGCGGGATCGAACACCGGGGAGCTGTTTTTT. Translation gives CASSYYLPGLAGSNTGELFF. The rearrangement links TRBV6-2 or TRBV6-3 to TRBJ2-2, with 13 bases aligning to TRBD2. Unmatched junction bases numbered 10, after V lost 3 bases and J lost 0 bases. Looked up from germline, CDR1 is MNHEY and CDR2 is SVGEGT. CDR3 length: 20 residues.

The chain couples TRBV28 to TRBJ2-3; 8 bases line up with TRBD2. With 5 bases clipped from V and 2 bases from J, the junction kept 12 bases outside the gene matches. Germline V lookup: CDR1 MDHEN, CDR2 SYDVKM. The CDR3 contains 17 residues. In DNA form, the CDR3 reads TGTGCCAGCAGTCCAGTTTGGGGGACTAGAGACACAGATACGCAGTATTTT. Encoded protein: CASSPVWGTRDTDTQYF. The entire variable domain, with the rest obtained from reference TRBV28 and TRBJ2-3, is as follows: DVKVTQSSRYLVKRTGEKVFLECVQDMDHENMFWYRQDPGLGLRLIYFSYDVKMKEKGDIPEGYSVSREKKERFSLILESASTNQTSMYLCASSPVWGTRDTDTQYFGPGTRLTVL.

The chain is built from TRBV20-1 and TRBJ2-1; 9 positions agree with TRBD2. Unmatched junction bases numbered 10, after V lost 1 base and J lost 6 bases. CDR1 and CDR2 from the germline V gene are DFQATT and SNEGSKA (reference sequence). The CDR3 extends over 16 amino acids. CDR3 bases: TGCAGTGCTAGAGTGCCCCGGACTAGCGTGCCCAATGAGCAGTTCTTC. It codes for CSARVPRTSVPNEQFF.